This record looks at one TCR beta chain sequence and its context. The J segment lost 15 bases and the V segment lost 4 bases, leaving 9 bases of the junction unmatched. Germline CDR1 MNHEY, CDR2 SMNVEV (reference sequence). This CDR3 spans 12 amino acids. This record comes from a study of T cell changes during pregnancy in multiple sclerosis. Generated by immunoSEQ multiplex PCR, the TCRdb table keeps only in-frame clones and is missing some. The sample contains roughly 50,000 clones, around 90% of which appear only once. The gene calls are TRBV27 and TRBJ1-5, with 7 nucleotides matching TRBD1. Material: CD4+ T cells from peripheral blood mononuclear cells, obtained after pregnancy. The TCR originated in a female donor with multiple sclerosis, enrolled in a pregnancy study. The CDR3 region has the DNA TGTGCCAGCAGTTCGACAGGGTACAGTTGGCATTTT. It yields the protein CASSSTGYSWHF.